Below, 27 T cell receptor beta chains from the same sample are listed, as sequenced in a study of T cells in Graves' hyperthyroidism and ophthalmopathy. The CDR3 regions of TCR beta were amplified from RNA transcripts. The study used the HTBI primer set for a first-round RT-PCR of the TCR CDR3. TCRdb called the multiplex PCR reads again in MiXCR, with one record for every CDR3 protein. This repertoire shows about 680,000 distinct CDR3 sequences, 35% found once; its top ten account for around 32%. The sequencing sample was made of blood. These TCRs come from a middle-aged woman with Graves' hyperthyroidism.

This chain's CDR3 is CSASSLTGTEAFF. CDR3 DNA sequence: TGCAGTGCTTCATCCCTAACGGGGACTGAAGCTTTCTTT. The chain combines TRBV20-1 with TRBJ1-1; D unclear. Trimming cost V 5 bases and J 5 bases, with 15 bases left between them. Per the germline V gene, CDR1 is DFQATT and CDR2 is SNEGSKA (reference sequence). The CDR3 totals 13 residues.

The J gene is TRBJ2-7, the V gene TRBV2; 9 nucleotides match TRBD1. V lost 4 bases, J lost 5 bases, and 3 bases stayed unmatched. Germline V CDR1 and CDR2: SNHLY, FYNNEI. There are 13 residues in the CDR3. The CDR3 region is CASSGRDRDEQYF. In DNA, the CDR3 is TGTGCCAGCAGTGGCCGGGACAGGGACGAGCAGTACTTC.

This clonotype was counted at least ten times. This chain links TRBV15 with TRBJ1-5, with 7 nucleotides matching TRBD1. CDR1 is LNHNV, CDR2 YYDKDF, per germline (reference sequence). This CDR3 region has 14 residues. V was pared by 3 bases and J by 6 bases, with 5 bases of the junction left unmatched. CDR3 amino acids: CATSRTGWGQPQHF. In DNA, the CDR3 is TGTGCCACCAGCAGGACAGGGTGGGGTCAGCCCCAGCATTTT. The variable domain in full, with the rest retrieved from reference TRBV15 and TRBJ1-5, is DAMVIQNPRYQVTQFGKPVTLSCSQTLNHNVMYWYQQKSSQAPKLLFHYYDKDFNNEADTPDNFQSRRPNTSFCFLDIRSPGLGDTAMYLCATSRTGWGQPQHFGDGTRLSIL.

This chain joins TRBV20-1 and TRBJ1-1, with D perhaps matching TRBD1 (5 bases). The CDR3 has 13 amino acids. Germline V gene data show CDR1 as DFQATT and CDR2 as SNEGSKA (reference sequence). V lost 5 bases, J lost 2 bases, and 12 bases lay in between. The CDR3 DNA sequence: TGCAGTGCTCCCGGCAGGGCAAACACTGAAGCTTTCTTT. Translating it yields CSAPGRANTEAFF.

The table lists this clonotype with a few counts. The chain joins TRBV11-2 to TRBJ2-2; 7 bases match TRBD2. J was trimmed by 1 base and V by 7 bases; bases with no gene match: 6. The CDR3 loop spans 15 amino acids. Germline V gene data show CDR1 as SGHAT and CDR2 as FQNNGV. CDR3 sequence: CASIRSSGNTGELFF. Written as DNA, the CDR3 is TGTGCCAGCATCCGGTCTAGCGGGAACACCGGGGAGCTGTTTTTT.

The V and J genes are TRBV2 and TRBJ2-5, with D perhaps assigned TRBD1 or TRBD2 (5 bases each). CDR1 is SNHLY and CDR2 is FYNNEI in the germline V gene. The V end lost 8 bases, the J end lost 4 bases, and 11 bases lay between the germline ends. The CDR3 has 12 residues. The CDR3 coding sequence is TGTGCCAGCGAAACGGGGCGAGAGACCCAGTACTTC. As protein: CASETGRETQYF.

There are a few counts of this clonotype. The J gene is TRBJ1-6, the V gene TRBV2, with D unresolved. V shed 5 bases and J shed 5 bases, with 7 bases lying between them. This CDR3 contains 13 residues. Germline V gives CDR1 SNHLY, CDR2 FYNNEI. DNA of the CDR3: TGTGCCAGCAGTCTCACCCATAATTCACCCCTCCACTTT. It yields the protein CASSLTHNSPLHF.

This clonotype was found many times. The chain has TRBV10-3 and TRBJ2-5; no firm D call. The CDR3 is 11 amino acids. The germline V gene encodes CDR1 ENHRY and CDR2 SYGVKD. The V and J ends lost 6 bases and 8 bases respectively, with 10 bases between them. As DNA, the CDR3 is TGTGCCATCAGATCCCAGAGCACCCAGTACTTC. It codes for CAIRSQSTQYF.

In DNA, the CDR3 is TGCGCCAGCAGCTTGGGAGGGGCAGCCAGCTATGGCTACACCTTC. Its protein is CASSLGGAASYGYTF. The chain is built from TRBV5-1 and TRBJ1-2, with D possibly TRBD1 on 5 matching bases. Germline lookup yields CDR1 SGHRS and CDR2 YFSETQ. The germline V and J ends were trimmed by 0 bases and 4 bases, with 13 bases remaining between them. CDR3 size: 15 residues.

There are many counts of this clonotype. This chain connects TRBV7-2 to TRBJ1-1; D unclear. The V end lost 5 bases, the J end lost 1 base, and 11 bases lay between the germline ends. The CDR3 length is 14 residues. Germline lookup yields CDR1 SGHTA and CDR2 FQGNSA. CDR3: CASSPPGPNTEAFF. The CDR3 DNA sequence: TGTGCCAGCAGCCCTCCGGGTCCGAACACTGAAGCTTTCTTT.

Points on this clonotype: A much larger clone sits a single nucleotide away, making a read error possible. The J gene is TRBJ1-2, the V gene TRBV6-6; D is unclear. Deletions cut 11 bases from V and 1 base from J, with 8 bases between. Germline CDR1 and CDR2: MNHNY and SVGAGI (reference sequence). The CDR3 has 11 residues. The CDR3 loop reads CAGWRNYGYTF. CDR3 coding DNA: TGTGCCGGCTGGCGTAACTATGGCTACACCTTC.

To note about this clonotype: The conserved final phenylalanine or tryptophan is absent from the CDR3, which likely points to a read error. The chain links TRBV10-2 to TRBJ2-3; 8 positions agree with TRBD2. The CDR3 is made up of 14 amino acids. Germline trimming cut 7 bases from V and 1 base from J; bases unmatched to any gene: 4. Germline lookup yields CDR1 WSHSY and CDR2 SAAADI. For the CDR3, the DNA is TGCGCCAGCACGGGGGGGGGCGGCACAGATACGCAGTATCTT. It translates to CASTGGGGTDTQYL.

A remark on this clonotype: At one of its ends the junction is not consistent with the germline gene, which may arise from a read error. The rearrangement joins TRBV7-9 to TRBJ2-5; D gene unclear. Germline CDR1 and CDR2: SEHNR and FQNEAQ (reference sequence). This CDR3 has 8 amino acids. CDR3 nucleotides: TGTGCCAGCAGCCCCCCAGGATTC. The encoded protein is CASSPPGF.

The chain has TRBV12-3 or TRBV12-4 and TRBJ2-5; D not resolved. Deletions cut 4 bases from V and 3 bases from J, with 9 bases between. The CDR3 is 13 amino acids. The CDR3 here is CASSYGLEETQYF. CDR3 nucleotides: TGTGCCAGCAGTTATGGGCTTGAAGAGACCCAGTACTTC.

This clonotype was counted many times. This chain links TRBV9 with TRBJ2-5; D not resolved. Deletions cut 0 bases from V and 2 bases from J, with 8 bases between. CDR1 is SGDLS, CDR2 YYNGEE, per germline. There are 14 residues in the CDR3. The CDR3 reads CASSVALQQETQYF. The CDR3 DNA sequence: TGTGCCAGCAGCGTAGCGCTCCAACAAGAGACCCAGTACTTC.

This clonotype occurred many times. The chain couples TRBV4-3 to TRBJ1-6; unclear D gene. The V end lost 1 base, the J end lost 8 bases, and 9 bases lay between the germline ends. Germline V gene lookup returns CDR1 LGHNA and CDR2 YSLEER. This CDR3 has 14 amino acids. The CDR3 bases are TGCGCCAGCAGCCAAGGAGGAACCCATTCACCCCTCCACTTT. Encoded protein: CASSQGGTHSPLHF.

This sequence joins TRBV24-1 and TRBJ1-4; D gene ambiguous. Trimming took 11 bases from V and 0 from J, leaving 15 bases between them. CDR3 length: 15 amino acids. CDR1 is KGHDR and CDR2 is SFDVKD in the germline V gene. As DNA, the CDR3 is TGTGCCAGCAGCCGCTCGAAACCAACTAATGAAAAACTGTTTTTT. It encodes CASSRSKPTNEKLFF.

This rearrangement joins TRBV7-9 to TRBJ1-4; the match to TRBD1 covers 9 bases. Losses at the gene ends were 5 bases for V and 6 bases for J; bases not matched to a gene: 13. CDR1 and CDR2 (germline): SEHNR, FQNEAQ (reference sequence). The CDR3 contains 17 residues. The CDR3, as DNA: TGTGCCAGCAGCCACCGGGACAGGGTTAGACTATATGAAAAACTGTTTTTT. It encodes CASSHRDRVRLYEKLFF.

The genes are TRBV5-6 and TRBJ2-2; either TRBD1 or TRBD2 may supply D (5 bases each). Trimming shortened V by 2 bases and J by 5 bases, and 13 bases separated the two germline ends. Per germline, CDR1 SGHDT and CDR2 YYEEEE. The CDR3 runs 15 residues. The CDR3 is CASSFSEGLTGELFF. For the CDR3, the DNA is TGTGCCAGCAGCTTTAGTGAGGGGCTGACCGGGGAGCTGTTTTTT.

In this sample, this clonotype turned up many times. The chain recombines TRBV7-6 with TRBJ2-7; TRBD2 matches at 11 bases. V shed 5 bases, J shed 0 bases, and the junction held 3 bases outside the gene matches. This CDR3 has 15 amino acids. Germline CDR1 is SGHVS and CDR2 is FNYEAQ. CDR3 protein: CASSMGLAASYEQYF. CDR3 DNA: TGTGCCAGCAGCATGGGACTAGCGGCCTCCTACGAGCAGTACTTC.

Worth noting for this clonotype: A read error may be the cause here, since a much bigger clone is one base away. V gene TRBV5-4 combines with J gene TRBJ1-6; D ambiguous. The CDR3 spans 12 residues. Germline CDR1 is SGHNT and CDR2 is YYREEE (reference sequence). Trimming took off 0 bases at V and 11 bases at J, with 6 bases between the two ends. The chain's CDR3 is CASSLERPPLHF. The CDR3 nucleotides are TGTGCCAGCAGCTTGGAGCGTCCACCCCTCCACTTT. The full variable domain, rest sourced from reference TRBV5-4 and TRBJ1-6, is ETGVTQSPTHLIKTRGQQVTLRCSSQSGHNTVSWYQQALGQGPQFIFQYYREEENGRGNFPPRFSGLQFPNYSSELNVNALELDDSALYLCASSLERPPLHFGNGTRLTVT.

This clonotype was counted a single time. Being one base from a much bigger clone, this may be a read error. The genes are TRBV29-1 and TRBJ2-5; D is possibly TRBD1 (6 bases). The CDR3 extends over 13 amino acids. In germline, CDR1 is SQVTM, CDR2 ANQGSEA. With 8 bases removed from V and 1 base from J, the gap between germline ends came to 14 bases. Written as DNA, the CDR3 is TGCAGCATAGATGGACAGACCCAAGAGACCCAGTACTTC. Translated: CSIDGQTQETQYF.

The chain uses TRBV5-5 and TRBJ2-7; D is possibly TRBD2 (6 bases). The CDR3 has 15 amino acids. Germline V gene data show CDR1 as SGHKS and CDR2 as YYEKEE (reference sequence). V lost 2 bases and J lost 0, with 12 bases in between. CDR3 protein: CASSFGTQSSYEQYF. The CDR3 DNA reads TGTGCCAGCAGCTTCGGGACTCAGAGCTCCTACGAGCAGTACTTC.

This clonotype has a single count. This may arise from a read error, as a much more abundant clone is one base away. The chain uses TRBV7-2 and TRBJ2-7; the D gene is possibly TRBD1 (6 bases). Germline values: CDR1 SGHTA, CDR2 FQGNSA. The CDR3 covers 14 residues. V was cut by 1 base and J by 5 bases, with 12 bases left in between. This chain's CDR3 is CASSLEGETHEQYF. The CDR3 nucleotides are TGTGCCAGCAGCTTAGAGGGGGAGACCCACGAGCAGTACTTC.

This clonotype was detected ten times or more. The gene calls are TRBV12-3 or TRBV12-4 and TRBJ2-6, with TRBD2 as a possible D gene (5 bases). CDR3 length: 15 amino acids. Trimming stripped 7 bases from V and 2 bases from J, with 12 bases between. CDR3 sequence (DNA): TGTGCCAGCACTATACACGGGGCTGGGGCCAACGTCCTGACTTTC. The encoded protein is CASTIHGAGANVLTF.

J is TRBJ1-5 and V is TRBV30, with D possibly TRBD1 on 6 matching bases. The CDR3 runs 13 residues. V lost 3 bases and J 6 bases, leaving 12 bases between the germline ends. Looked up from germline, CDR1 is GTSNPN and CDR2 is SVGIG (reference sequence). The CDR3, as DNA: TGTGCCTGGAGCTTCCAGGGGATTCAGCCCCAGCATTTT. Amino acid sequence: CAWSFQGIQPQHF. Full variable domain (rest looked up from reference TRBV30 and TRBJ1-5): SQTIHQWPATLVQPVGSPLSLECTVEGTSNPNLYWYRQAAGRGLQLLFYSVGIGQISSEVPQNLSASRPQDRQFILSSKKLLLSDSGFYLCAWSFQGIQPQHFGDGTRLSIL.

The V gene is TRBV29-1, the J gene TRBJ2-5; D possibly corresponds to TRBD2 (6 bases). CDR1 is SQVTM and CDR2 is ANQGSEA in the germline V gene. The V end was cut by 6 bases, the J end by 4 bases, with 15 bases between. The CDR3 spans 13 residues. The CDR3 DNA reads TGCAGCGTCCCGCTCGGGGGTGGAGAGACCCAGTACTTC. It yields the protein CSVPLGGGETQYF. The variable domain in full, with the rest retrieved from reference TRBV29-1 and TRBJ2-5, is SAVISQKPSRDICQRGTSLTIQCQVDSQVTMMFWYRQQPGQSLTLIATANQGSEATYESGFVIDKFPISRPNLTFSTLTVSNMSPEDSSIYLCSVPLGGGETQYFGPGTRLLVL.